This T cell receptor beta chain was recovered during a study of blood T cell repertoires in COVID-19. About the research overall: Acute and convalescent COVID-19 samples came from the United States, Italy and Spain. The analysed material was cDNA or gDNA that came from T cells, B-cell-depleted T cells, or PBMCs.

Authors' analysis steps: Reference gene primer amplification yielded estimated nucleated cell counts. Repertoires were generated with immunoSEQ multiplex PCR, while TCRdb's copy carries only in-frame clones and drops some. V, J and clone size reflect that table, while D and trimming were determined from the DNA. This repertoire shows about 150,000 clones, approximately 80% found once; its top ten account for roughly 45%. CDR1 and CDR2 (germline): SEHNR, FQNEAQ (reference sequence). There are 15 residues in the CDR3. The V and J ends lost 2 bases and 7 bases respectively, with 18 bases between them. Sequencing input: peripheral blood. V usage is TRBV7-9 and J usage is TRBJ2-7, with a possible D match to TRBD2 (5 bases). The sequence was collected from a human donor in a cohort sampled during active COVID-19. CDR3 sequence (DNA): TGTGCCAGCAGCTTACGGATCGTCGGGGAAAGGGAGCAGTACTTC. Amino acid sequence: CASSLRIVGEREQYF. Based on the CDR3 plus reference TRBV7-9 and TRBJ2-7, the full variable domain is DTGVSQNPRHKITKRGQNVTFRCDPISEHNRLYWYRQTLGQGPEFLTYFQNEAQLEKSRLLSDRFSAERPKGSFSTLEIQRTEQGDSAMYLCASSLRIVGEREQYFGPGTRLTVT.